The next 4 T cell receptor beta chains were all read from a single sample in a study of blood T cell repertoires in COVID-19. Profiled with immunoSEQ multiplex PCR; TCRdb holds only in-frame clones, not every one. Of hundreds of thousands of clones listed, roughly 91% are singletons. What was sequenced was peripheral blood. These receptors all come from a man aged 35 to 55 with acute or convalescent COVID-19.

This sequence joins TRBV7-2 and TRBJ1-2; D is unresolved. Trimming removed 0 bases from V and 4 bases from J, with 9 bases in between. The CDR3 totals 14 residues. Germline CDR1 and CDR2: SGHTA and FQGNSA. The chain's CDR3 is CASSLAQVVYGYTF. CDR3 nucleotides: TGTGCCAGCAGCTTAGCTCAGGTGGTCTATGGCTACACCTTC. The full variable domain, with the rest looked up from reference TRBV7-2 and TRBJ1-2, is GAGVSQSPSNKVTEKGKDVELRCDPISGHTALYWYRQSLGQGLEFLIYFQGNSAPDKSGLPSDRFSAERTGGSVSTLTIQRTQQEDSAVYLCASSLAQVVYGYTFGSGTRLTVV.

This clone was observed a handful of times. The chain recombines TRBV12-5 with TRBJ2-1; 10 nucleotides agree with TRBD2. V dropped 2 bases and J dropped 5; count of bases not matched to a gene: 3. This CDR3 region has 15 residues. The germline CDR1 and CDR2 sequences are LGHNT and FRNRAP. The CDR3 spells CASGLKLAGNNEQFF. In DNA form, the CDR3 reads TGTGCTAGTGGTTTGAAACTAGCGGGGAACAATGAGCAGTTCTTC.

The gene calls are TRBV5-8 and TRBJ1-1; 7 nucleotides match TRBD1. CDR1 and CDR2 from the germline V gene are SGHTS and YDEGEE. Trimming removed 4 bases from V and 1 base from J; junction bases left unmatched: 4. The CDR3 is 14 amino acids. CDR3 DNA: TGTGCCAGCAGCATTCGACAGGGGAACACTGAAGCTTTCTTT. Its protein is CASSIRQGNTEAFF. Looking up the rest from reference TRBV5-8 and TRBJ1-1 gives the full variable domain: EAGVTQSPTHLIKTRGQQATLRCSPISGHTSVYWYQQALGLGLQFLLWYDEGEERNRGNFPPRFSGRQFPNYSSELNVNALELEDSALYLCASSIRQGNTEAFFGQGTRLTVV.

This clone was seen once. This sequence joins TRBV3-1 (or the pseudogene TRBV3-2) and TRBJ2-1, with D possibly TRBD2 on 7 matching bases. The CDR3 consists of 14 residues. Germline CDR1 LGHDT, CDR2 YNNKEL (reference sequence). V was cut by 1 base and J by 8 bases, with 12 bases left in between. CDR3 in amino acids: CASSQAAGADEQFF. The CDR3 coding sequence is TGTGCCAGCAGCCAAGCGGCGGGGGCAGATGAGCAGTTCTTC.